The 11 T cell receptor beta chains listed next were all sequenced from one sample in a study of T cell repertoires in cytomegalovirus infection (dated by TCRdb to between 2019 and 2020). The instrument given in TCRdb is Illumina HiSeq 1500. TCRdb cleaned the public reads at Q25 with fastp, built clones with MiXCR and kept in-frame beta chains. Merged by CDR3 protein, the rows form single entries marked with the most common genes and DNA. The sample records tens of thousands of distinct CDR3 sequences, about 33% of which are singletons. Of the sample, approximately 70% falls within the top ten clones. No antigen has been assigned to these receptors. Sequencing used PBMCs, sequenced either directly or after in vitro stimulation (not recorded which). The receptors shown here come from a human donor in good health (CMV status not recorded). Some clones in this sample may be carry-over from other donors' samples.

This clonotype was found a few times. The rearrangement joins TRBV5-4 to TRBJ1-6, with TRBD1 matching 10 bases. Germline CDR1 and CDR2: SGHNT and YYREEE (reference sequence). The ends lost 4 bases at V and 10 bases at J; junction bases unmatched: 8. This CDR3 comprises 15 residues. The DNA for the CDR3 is TGTGCCAGCAGCGGTGGGGGACAGGGGCAATCACCCCTCCACTTT. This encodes CASSGGGQGQSPLHF.

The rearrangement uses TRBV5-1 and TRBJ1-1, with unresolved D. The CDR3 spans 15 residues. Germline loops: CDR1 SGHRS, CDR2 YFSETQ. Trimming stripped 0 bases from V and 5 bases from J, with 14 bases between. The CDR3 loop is CASSLEGSMWTEAFF. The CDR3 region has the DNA TGCGCCAGCAGCTTGGAGGGTTCCATGTGGACTGAAGCTTTCTTT.

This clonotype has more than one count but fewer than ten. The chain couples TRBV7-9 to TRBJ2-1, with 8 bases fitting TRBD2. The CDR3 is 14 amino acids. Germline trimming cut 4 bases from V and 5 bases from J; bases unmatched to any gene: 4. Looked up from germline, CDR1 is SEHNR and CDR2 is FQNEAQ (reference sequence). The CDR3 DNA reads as TGTGCCAGCAGCTGGGGACTAGACAACAATGAGCAGTTCTTC. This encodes CASSWGLDNNEQFF.

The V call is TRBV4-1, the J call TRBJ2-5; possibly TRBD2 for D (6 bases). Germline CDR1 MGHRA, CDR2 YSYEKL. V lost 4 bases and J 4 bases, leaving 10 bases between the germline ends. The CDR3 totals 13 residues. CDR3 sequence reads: CASSRGVIETQYF. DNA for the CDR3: TGCGCCAGCAGCCGGGGGGTAATAGAGACCCAGTACTTC.

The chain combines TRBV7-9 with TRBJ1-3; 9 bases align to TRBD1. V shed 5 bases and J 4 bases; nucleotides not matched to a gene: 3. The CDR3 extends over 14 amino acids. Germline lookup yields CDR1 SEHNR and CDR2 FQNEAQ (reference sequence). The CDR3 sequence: CASSPTGGGNTIYF. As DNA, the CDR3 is TGTGCCAGCAGCCCGACAGGGGGAGGAAACACCATATATTTT.

The DNA of the CDR3 is TGTGCCAGCAGCTACGGACTGAGCTCCTACAATGAGCAGTTCTTC. It codes for CASSYGLSSYNEQFF. The chain is built from TRBV5-4 and TRBJ2-1; D is possibly TRBD2 (5 bases). Looked up from germline, CDR1 is SGHNT and CDR2 is YYREEE (reference sequence). This CDR3 is 15 amino acids long. Trimming pared 3 bases from V and 0 bases from J, leaving 10 bases between.

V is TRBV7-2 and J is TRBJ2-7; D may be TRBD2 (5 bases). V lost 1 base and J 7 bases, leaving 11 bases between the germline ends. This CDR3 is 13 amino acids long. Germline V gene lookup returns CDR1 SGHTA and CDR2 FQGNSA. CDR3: CASSLVNPGEQYF. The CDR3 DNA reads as TGTGCCAGCAGCTTAGTTAACCCGGGGGAGCAGTACTTC.

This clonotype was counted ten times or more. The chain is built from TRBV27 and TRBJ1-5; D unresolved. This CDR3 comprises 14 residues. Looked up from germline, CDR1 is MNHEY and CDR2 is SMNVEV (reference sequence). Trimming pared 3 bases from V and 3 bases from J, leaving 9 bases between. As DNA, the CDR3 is TGTGCCAGCAGTTTCCGGCAGTCCAATCAGCCCCAGCATTTT. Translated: CASSFRQSNQPQHF.

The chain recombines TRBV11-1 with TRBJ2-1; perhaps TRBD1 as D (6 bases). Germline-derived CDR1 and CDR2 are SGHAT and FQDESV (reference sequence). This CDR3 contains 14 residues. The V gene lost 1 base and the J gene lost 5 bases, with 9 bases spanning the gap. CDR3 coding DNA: TGTGCCAGCAGCTTAGGGACAGCCAACAATGAGCAGTTCTTC. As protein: CASSLGTANNEQFF.

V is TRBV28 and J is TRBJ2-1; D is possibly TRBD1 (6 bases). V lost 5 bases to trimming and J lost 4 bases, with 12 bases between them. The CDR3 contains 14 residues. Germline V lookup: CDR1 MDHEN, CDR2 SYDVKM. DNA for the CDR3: TGTGCCAGCAGTAGAGAACAGGGTTACAATGAGCAGTTCTTC. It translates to CASSREQGYNEQFF.

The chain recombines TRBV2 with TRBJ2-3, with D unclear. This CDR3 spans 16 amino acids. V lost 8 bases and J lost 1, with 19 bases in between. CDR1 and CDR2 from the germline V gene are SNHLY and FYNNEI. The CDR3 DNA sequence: TGTGCCAGCGAAAAGGTACTTCCGTCACGCACAGATACGCAGTATTTT. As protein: CASEKVLPSRTDTQYF.